A selection of T cell receptor beta chains follows, all from one sample in a study of identifying expanded T cells in peripheral blood. Clones were read by immunoSEQ multiplex PCR, and TCRdb kept only the in-frame ones, dropping some. The sample has about 54,000 clones, around 90% seen once. Sequenced material: blood. The origin of the receptors is a person between 18 and 69 years old in good health. CDR3s include the opening cysteine and the closing phenylalanine or tryptophan. A D gene is named only where the DNA matches it firmly. Only some rows state a clone size, as once, few, many or a class for expanded clones.

TRBJ1-4 | NA | NA | 17 | TRBV4-2 | CASSQVGGSATNEKLFF | TGTGCCAGCAGCCAAGTAGGGGGTAGTGCAACTAATGAAAAACTGTTTTTT
TRBJ2-1 | few | NA | 15 | TRBV7-2 | CASSLPRRGDNEQFF | TGTGCCAGCAGCTTACCCCGACGCGGGGACAATGAGCAGTTCTTC
TRBJ2-1 | NA | TRBD2 | 11 | TRBV30 | CAWSAGTSRFF | TGTGCCTGGAGCGCCGGGACTAGCCGGTTCTTC
TRBJ1-1 | few | NA | 13 | TRBV7-9 | CASSLDYNTEAFF | TGTGCCAGCAGCTTGGACTATAACACTGAAGCTTTCTTT
TRBJ1-4 | few | TRBD1 | 13 | TRBV7-9 | CASQGATNEKLFF | TGTGCCAGCCAGGGGGCAACTAATGAAAAACTGTTTTTT
TRBJ1-5 | NA | TRBD1 | 14 | TRBV28 | CASRAGGFRQPQHF | TGTGCCAGCAGGGCAGGGGGATTTAGGCAGCCCCAGCATTTT
TRBJ2-1 | NA | TRBD2 | 17 | TRBV5-6 | CASSFFRQASGANEQFF | TGTGCCAGCAGCTTTTTCCGACAGGCTAGCGGGGCGAATGAGCAGTTCTTC
TRBJ2-1 | NA | NA | 11 | TRBV12-5 | CASGTYNEQFF | TGTGCTAGTGGCACCTACAATGAGCAGTTCTTC
TRBJ1-4 | few | NA | 13 | TRBV10-1 | CASSETGGRKLFF | TGCGCCAGCAGTGAAACCGGGGGTAGGAAACTGTTTTTT
TRBJ1-4 | NA | TRBD1 | 15 | TRBV6-5 | CASSSDRGGGEKLFF | TGTGCCAGCAGTTCGGACAGGGGAGGGGGTGAAAAACTGTTTTTT
TRBJ2-7 | NA | TRBD1 | 18 | TRBV7-7 | CASSLVENRGRSSYEQYF | TGTGCTAGCAGCTTGGTTGAAAACAGGGGCCGGAGCTCCTACGAGCAGTACTTC
TRBJ2-1 | once | NA | 17 | TRBV9 | CASSVRDLSASYNEQFF | TGTGCCAGCAGCGTGAGGGACCTCTCGGCCTCCTACAATGAGCAGTTCTTC
TRBJ1-4 | NA | TRBD1 | 21 | TRBV23-1 | CASSQSLDRGKLLSTNEKLFF | TGCGCCAGCAGTCAATCATTGGACAGGGGAAAACTCCTTTCAACTAATGAAAAACTGTTTTTT
TRBJ1-4 | NA | NA | 15 | TRBV4-3 | CASSSAGQPNEKLFF | TGCGCCAGCAGCTCAGCTGGACAGCCTAATGAAAAACTGTTTTTT
TRBJ2-7 | once | TRBD2 | 15 | TRBV27 | CASRSYTSGSYEQYF | TGTGCCAGCAGGTCGTATACTAGCGGGTCCTACGAGCAGTACTTC
TRBJ2-1 | NA | TRBD2 | 14 | TRBV2 | CAKYLAGGNNEQFF | TGTGCCAAGTATTTAGCGGGGGGGAACAATGAGCAGTTCTTC
TRBJ2-3 | once | TRBD2 | 15 | TRBV7-2 | CASSYSGRADDTQYF | TGTGCCAGCAGTTATAGCGGGAGGGCCGACGATACGCAGTATTTT
TRBJ2-1 | NA | NA | 15 | TRBV7-7 | CASSLGAGAYNEQFF | TGTGCCAGCAGCTTGGGCGCAGGAGCCTACAATGAGCAGTTCTTC
TRBJ2-7 | NA | TRBD1 | 13 | TRBV6-5 | CASSPGGSGEQYF | TGTGCCTCATCCCCAGGGGGCTCAGGGGAGCAGTACTTC
TRBJ2-1 | once | TRBD1 | 14 | TRBV27 | CASRIRTGANEQFF | TGTGCCAGCAGAATTAGGACAGGGGCCAATGAGCAGTTCTTC
TRBJ2-3 | NA | NA | 13 | TRBV7-8 | CASSLTRADTQYF | TGTGCCAGCAGCTTAACCCGGGCAGATACGCAGTATTTT
TRBJ2-5 | NA | TRBD1 | 15 | TRBV5-1 | CASSRGTGGQETQYF | TGCGCCAGCAGTAGGGGGACAGGGGGCCAAGAGACCCAGTACTTC
TRBJ1-4 | once | TRBD1 | 19 | TRBV4-1 | CASSQDWGQVEATNEKLFF | TGCGCCAGCAGCCAAGATTGGGGACAGGTGGAGGCAACTAATGAAAAACTGTTTTTT